This TCR beta chain was found in a study of blood T cell repertoires in COVID-19. The data were produced by immunoSEQ multiplex PCR, yet TCRdb's version contains in-frame clones alone and is incomplete. The sample yields roughly 270,000 clones, roughly 80% seen once. Between the trimmed V and J ends, which lost 3 bases and 10 bases, there was a span of 13 bases. The germline V gene encodes CDR1 DFQATT and CDR2 SNEGSKA (reference sequence). The CDR3 is 12 amino acids. The chain has TRBV20-1 and TRBJ1-5, with TRBD1 as a possible D gene (5 bases). Material for sequencing was PBMCs or T cells enriched from blood (not recorded which). The sequence was collected from a middle-aged man who had been exposed to COVID-19. DNA for the CDR3: TGCAGTGCTAGTGGGGCCGTCGGACCCCAGCATTTT. Translated: CSASGAVGPQHF.